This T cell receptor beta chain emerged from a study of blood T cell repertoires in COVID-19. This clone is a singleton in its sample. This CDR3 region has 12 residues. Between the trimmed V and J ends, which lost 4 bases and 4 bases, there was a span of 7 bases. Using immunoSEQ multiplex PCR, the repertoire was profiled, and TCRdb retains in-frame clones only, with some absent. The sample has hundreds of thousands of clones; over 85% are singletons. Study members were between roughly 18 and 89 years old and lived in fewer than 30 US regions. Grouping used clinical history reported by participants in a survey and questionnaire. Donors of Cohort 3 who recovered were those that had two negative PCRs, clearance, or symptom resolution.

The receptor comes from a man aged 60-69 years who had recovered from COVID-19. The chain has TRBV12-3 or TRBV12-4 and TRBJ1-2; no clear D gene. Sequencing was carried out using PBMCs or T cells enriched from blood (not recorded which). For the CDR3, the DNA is TGTGCCAGCAGTTCGCCAGTCTATGGCTACACCTTC. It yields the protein CASSSPVYGYTF.